The 18 T cell receptor beta chains in this list originate from one sample, sequenced in a study of cytomegalovirus exposure and HLA in healthy donors. PCR was performed using 60 Vbeta and 13 Jbeta primers. Measured with immunoSEQ multiplex PCR; TCRdb has only the in-frame clones, and not every one. The table lists 150,000 to 200,000 clones, roughly four fifths of them singletons. Sequencing was carried out using PBMCs. The receptors come from a man aged 50-60 years in good health and CMV-seronegative.

The chain carries TRBV28 and TRBJ2-7; TRBD2 might be the D (7 bases). Germline assignment: CDR1 MDHEN and CDR2 SYDVKM. V gave up 4 bases and J gave up 6 bases, with 19 bases separating them. The CDR3 length is 15 residues. The CDR3 DNA is TGTGCCAGCAGTTCCCTGGGGGCGGGAGCTTCCGAGCAGTACTTC. Translated, it gives CASSSLGAGASEQYF.

In its sample, this clone was seen a few times. The rearrangement uses TRBV5-3 and TRBJ1-1, with D possibly being TRBD1 (5 bases). TRBV5-3 is an ORF, with its function uncertain. Trimming took off 2 bases at V and 3 bases at J, with 11 bases between the two ends. This CDR3 is built from 14 residues. The CDR3 nucleotides read TGTGCCAGAAGCTTCCCGCCGGGGGACACTGAAGCTTTCTTT. Protein sequence: CARSFPPGDTEAFF.

This chain connects TRBV18 to TRBJ1-1; perhaps TRBD1 as D (6 bases). V lost 4 bases to trimming and J lost 1 base, with 16 bases between them. The CDR3 is 16 amino acids. Germline-derived CDR1 and CDR2 are KGHSH and LQKENI. Here the CDR3 reads CASSLRGAGGNTEAFF. For the CDR3, the DNA is TGTGCCAGCTCACTACGGGGGGCCGGGGGGAACACTGAAGCTTTCTTT.

The chain has TRBV5-8 and TRBJ1-2; the D is unclear. V lost 7 bases to trimming and J lost 4 bases, with 20 bases between them. This CDR3 region has 15 residues. Germline CDR1 SGHTS, CDR2 YDEGEE. In DNA form, the CDR3 reads TGTGCCAGCCCACTGAGGTCCGGGATGGGCTATGGCTACACCTTC. Amino acids: CASPLRSGMGYGYTF.

The chain couples TRBV18 to TRBJ2-3; D is perhaps TRBD2 (5 bases). The V end lost 0 bases, the J end lost 0 bases, and 16 bases lay between the germline ends. Germline-derived CDR1 and CDR2 are KGHSH and LQKENI. This CDR3 is 18 amino acids long. The CDR3 DNA is TGTGCCAGCTCACCACCGCGAAGCGGACCCACTAGCACAGATACGCAGTATTTT. Its protein product is CASSPPRSGPTSTDTQYF.

The J gene is TRBJ2-7, the V gene TRBV5-3, with 8 bases that match TRBD2. TRBV5-3 is an open reading frame, and its role is uncertain. This CDR3 is built from 17 residues. Unmatched junction bases numbered 18, after V lost 7 bases and J lost 3 bases. The CDR3 region has the DNA TGTGCCAGACCGCAAGTCGGGGGGGCGCAGCCTTTCTACGAGCAGTACTTC. As protein: CARPQVGGAQPFYEQYF.

This clone was observed a few times. The chain uses TRBV7-2 and TRBJ1-1; 8 nucleotides match TRBD1. Germline V lookup: CDR1 SGHTA, CDR2 FQGNSA. This CDR3 is 12 amino acids long. The V segment lost 5 bases and the J segment 9 bases; nucleotides outside the gene matches: 5. The CDR3 bases are TGTGCCAGCAGCCGAGACAGGGGAAAAGCTTTCTTT. This gives the protein CASSRDRGKAFF.

Note on this clone: In the same sample, other DNA sequences code for this CDR3. The genes are TRBV9 and TRBJ2-1; no reliable D call. Germline V gene data show CDR1 as SGDLS and CDR2 as YYNGEE. V lost 0 bases to trimming and J lost 2 bases, with 9 bases between them. The CDR3 is 15 amino acids. The CDR3 DNA is TGTGCCAGCAGCGTAGGCGGCGGAGCCTACAATGAGCAGTTCTTC. Its translation: CASSVGGGAYNEQFF.

On this clone: An end of the junction differs from the germline gene, which may be a read error. J is TRBJ2-5 and V is TRBV7-7; a possible D gene is TRBD1 (5 bases). Germline loops: CDR1 SSHAT, CDR2 FNYEAQ (reference sequence). This CDR3 spans 13 amino acids. CDR3 sequence: CASSRRQKETQYF. DNA of the CDR3: TGTGCTAGCAGTCGTAGACAGAAAGAGACCCAGTACTTC.

Comment on this clone: Within the sample, other DNA sequences also encode this same CDR3. The chain has TRBV7-9 and TRBJ2-2; 12 positions match TRBD1. With 3 bases clipped from V and 3 bases from J, the junction kept 2 bases outside the gene matches. Germline V gives CDR1 SEHNR, CDR2 FQNEAQ (reference sequence). This CDR3 is built from 16 residues. The CDR3 nucleotides are TGTGCCAGCAGCTTGGGACAGGGGGCCGACACCGGGGAGCTGTTTTTT. It codes for CASSLGQGADTGELFF. Filled out from reference TRBV7-9 and TRBJ2-2, the complete variable domain reads DTGVSQNPRHKITKRGQNVTFRCDPISEHNRLYWYRQTLGQGPEFLTYFQNEAQLEKSRLLSDRFSAERPKGSFSTLEIQRTEQGDSAMYLCASSLGQGADTGELFFGEGSRLTVL.

The J gene is TRBJ1-6, the V gene TRBV10-1; tentatively, D is TRBD1 (6 bases). Germline V lookup: CDR1 WNHNN, CDR2 SYGVQD (reference sequence). The CDR3 spans 19 residues. V lost 1 base to trimming and J lost 3 bases, with 19 bases between them. The CDR3 here is CASSEWTVSRGDYNSPLHF. The CDR3 nucleotides are TGCGCCAGCAGTGAGTGGACAGTCAGCCGAGGGGACTATAATTCACCCCTCCACTTT.

V is TRBV5-1 and J is TRBJ1-1; D might be TRBD1 (5 bases). Germline CDR1 SGHRS, CDR2 YFSETQ. V shed 0 bases and J shed 1 base, with 10 bases lying between them. CDR3 length equals 15 residues. DNA for the CDR3: TGCGCCAGCAGCTTGGTTTGGGGGGGGAACACTGAAGCTTTCTTT. Translated: CASSLVWGGNTEAFF.

This chain links TRBV6-5 with TRBJ2-7, with 11 bases matching TRBD2. CDR1 and CDR2 (germline): MNHEY, SVGAGI. The V and J ends lost 7 bases and 8 bases, in that order; junction bases with no gene match: 10. The CDR3 loop spans 14 amino acids. This CDR3 reads CASNNLTSGTQQYF. Written as DNA, the CDR3 is TGTGCCAGCAACAACCTGACTAGCGGGACCCAGCAGTACTTC.

The V call is TRBV28, the J call TRBJ2-7; TRBD2 might be the D (5 bases). V was trimmed by 8 bases and J by 4 bases, leaving 9 bases between them. The germline V gene has CDR1 MDHEN and CDR2 SYDVKM. CDR3 size: 11 residues. CDR3 sequence reads: CASLGSYEQYF. Written as DNA, the CDR3 is TGTGCCAGCCTGGGGAGTTACGAGCAGTACTTC.

The chain has TRBV27 and TRBJ1-1; TRBD1 agrees at 7 bases. The length of the CDR3 is 16 residues. Germline V CDR1 and CDR2: MNHEY, SMNVEV (reference sequence). V was clipped by 4 bases and J by 3 bases; unmatched bases: 11. The CDR3 region is CASSSNRQGRDTEAFF. Written as DNA, the CDR3 is TGTGCCAGCAGTTCTAACCGACAGGGAAGGGACACTGAAGCTTTCTTT.

The chain recombines TRBV7-2 with TRBJ2-3; D call uncertain. The V end was cut by 0 bases, the J end by 2 bases, with 6 bases between. Germline V gene data show CDR1 as SGHTA and CDR2 as FQGNSA. CDR3 length equals 14 residues. The CDR3 here is CASSLAGITDTQYF. The CDR3, as DNA: TGTGCCAGCAGCTTAGCGGGCATCACAGATACGCAGTATTTT.

This clone was observed a handful of times. This chain joins TRBV5-6 and TRBJ1-1; 7 bases line up with TRBD1. The V segment lost 4 bases and the J segment 6 bases; nucleotides outside the gene matches: 6. This CDR3 is 13 amino acids long. Germline assignment: CDR1 SGHDT and CDR2 YYEEEE. The CDR3 protein is CASSPGTDPEAFF. The CDR3, as DNA: TGTGCCAGCAGCCCGGGGACAGACCCTGAAGCTTTCTTT.

The chain has TRBV5-1 and TRBJ2-3, with D uncertain. The V gene's germline CDR1 is SGHRS and CDR2 YFSETQ. This CDR3 has 15 residues. Trimming pared 0 bases from V and 6 bases from J, leaving 14 bases between. The CDR3: CASSLVPGGRDTQYF. The CDR3 DNA reads as TGCGCCAGCAGCTTGGTGCCCGGCGGTAGGGATACGCAGTATTTT. The entire variable domain, with the rest obtained from reference TRBV5-1 and TRBJ2-3, is as follows: KAGVTQTPRYLIKTRGQQVTLSCSPISGHRSVSWYQQTPGQGLQFLFEYFSETQRNKGNFPGRFSGRQFSNSRSEMNVSTLELGDSALYLCASSLVPGGRDTQYFGPGTRLTVL.